This T cell receptor (beta chain) was captured by sequencing in a study of shared clonotypes between healthy human individuals. Broader study findings: Generally, naive subsets came out with larger estimated richness than memory subsets.

As concerns this clone: Its antigen remains unknown.

The CDR3 is made up of 13 amino acids. Germline V CDR1 and CDR2: MNHNY, SVGAGI (reference sequence). V lost 2 bases, J lost 4 bases, and 8 bases lay in between. Repertoires were generated with immunoSEQ multiplex PCR, while TCRdb's copy carries only in-frame clones and drops some. The table has 1.6 million or so clones, around 98.5% seen once. The source material was naive CD4+ T cells sorted from blood. Subset meaning: CD45RA+ positively selected. This receptor was identified in a man under 40 in good health. The genes are TRBV6-6 and TRBJ2-5; D unresolved. Written as DNA, the CDR3 is TGTGCCAGCAGTTACCCTGGTGGAGAGACCCAGTACTTC. It specifies CASSYPGGETQYF.